This T cell receptor (beta chain) was documented in a study of blood T cell repertoires in COVID-19 (dated by TCRdb to the early 2020s). Looking at the study overall: The collaborator samples originated in the United States, Italy and Spain and spanned the acute and convalescent phases of COVID-19. The dataset comprised deeply sampled blood TCRbeta repertoires from subjects exposed to, actively infected with, or recovered from COVID-19. The prospective study material was composed of cDNA or gDNA derived from T cells, B-cell-depleted T cells, or PBMCs. Nearly every sample came with metadata listing a de-identified subject ID, COVID-19 status, age in years and sex. The samples were drawn from the first 160 participants of the ongoing ImmuneRACE study and from 1,254 subjects provided by 6 global collaborators. Where HLA class I and class II types were available, the types were taken from metadata supplied by the sample provider, not from assay-based typing. The repertoires were released in a freely available public database meant as a resource for research on the immune response to SARS-CoV-2. The paper's findings and limits, for the study overall: The amount of clinical and demographic metadata varied by source and participant and was provided uncurated.

Regarding this clone: The clone's antigen remains unknown. It has no much larger one-base neighbor in the sample; base qualities were not kept.

Each collaborating institution followed its own protocols to collect whole blood in K2EDTA tubes. Collaborator samples were shipped for TCRbeta analysis as frozen whole blood, isolated PBMCs, or DNA extracted from either sample type. TCRbeta CDR3 regions were amplified from genomic DNA using the immunoSEQ Assay, a bias-controlled multiplex PCR. The original pipeline was this. The number of nucleated cells in each sample was estimated by amplification of reference gene primers within the assay. Sequence reads were collapsed and filtered to measure the absolute abundance of every unique TCRbeta CDR3 rearrangement. For each sample, productive Simpson clonality was calculated as the square root of Simpson's diversity index across productive rearrangements. The source is immuneACCESS, and TCRdb retained only in-frame sequences with V and J called. Part of the clones is not carried over; for the studies checked, unresolved V genes explain less than half of this, and the remainder is unexplained. Clone size and the V and J calls come from that table; the DNA yielded D and trimming. The sample data list roughly 20,000 clones, and roughly 87% of these were observed just once. Of the sample, 8% to 10% falls within the top ten clones.

From the cysteine through the phenylalanine, the CDR3 covers 16 amino acids. The only DNA kept is the CDR3, 48 bases in frame from the first base. CDR1 and CDR2 are read off the germline V gene as SGHNT and YENEEA. Trimming removed 5 bases from V and 7 bases from J; the gene matches leave 13 bases unexplained. Sequencing was carried out using peripheral blood. Recombination connected TRBV11-3 to TRBJ2-1; TRBD2 lines up with 8 middle nucleotides. The source is a human donor in a cohort sampled during active COVID-19. The donor label of this sample is uncertain. The nucleotide sequence reads as follows: TGTGCCAGCAGCGCTGGGCCAGCGGGAGTTTTTAATGAGCAGTTCTTC. It encodes CASSAGPAGVFNEQFF. Full variable domain (CDR3 extended with the reference TRBV11-3 and TRBJ2-1 proteins): EAGVVQSPRYKIIEKKQPVAFWCNPISGHNTLYWYLQNLGQGPELLIRYENEEAVDDSQLPKDRFSAERLKGVDSTLKIQPAELGDSAVYLCASSAGPAGVFNEQFFGPGTRLTVL.